This T cell receptor beta chain was recorded in a study of human T cells and chemical hapten exposure. Study as a whole: Per-sample TCR yield variability stemmed mainly from small pooled library volume differences. Study-level points and caveats: Those TCRs sitting above 1 in 1000 frequency stayed the same with DPC sensitization.

TCRdb itself ran the RACE reads through MiXCR, one entry per CDR3 protein. The table has about 70,000 distinct CDR3 sequences, 9.8% seen once. The germline V gene has CDR1 MGHDK and CDR2 SYGVNS. The CDR3 is made up of 15 amino acids. V was trimmed by 5 bases and J by 3 bases, leaving 16 bases between them. Time point noted: patch test 1, 2 weeks after DPC sensitization. The sample's treatment: therapeutic diphenylcyclopropenone sensitization with weekly scalp DPC. Researchers sampled blood before each patch test went on. The study drew its donors from alopecia patients who were 18 to 70 years old and suitable for DPC. This clonotype was observed many times. What it binds is not known.

The chain employs TRBV25-1 and TRBJ2-5, with D possibly matching TRBD2 (7 bases). Sequenced material: whole blood, taken in connection with sensitization to the hapten diphenylcyclopropenone (DPC). This sequence was found in a woman between 40 and 55 years old with alopecia areata. Some clones in this sample may be carry-over from other donors' samples. The DNA of the CDR3 is TGTGCCAGCAGTCCGTACGGCGGGGGCGAAGAGACCCAGTACTTC. This encodes CASSPYGGGEETQYF.